Each of the 15 T cell receptor beta chains below was sequenced from the same sample in a study of tumor-infiltrating lymphocytes in primary liver carcinoma. Production of TCR beta cDNA used roughly 480 ng total RNA together with a constant-region primer. Slightly modified ARM-PCR served as the procedure for the TCR beta libraries. These libraries came from three rounds of nested multiplex PCR. Two initial PCR rounds of about 9 cycles each paired TRBV1-TRBV30 forward primers with a C-beta reverse primer. TCRdb itself ran the multiplex PCR reads through MiXCR, one entry per CDR3 protein. The sample holds almost 200,000 distinct CDR3 sequences, approximately 65% seen once. In addition to blood RNA drawn from unsorted whole blood, germline DNA was extracted. Source material: peripheral blood. All receptors come from a woman aged 55-70 years with primary liver carcinoma and hepatitis B virus infection.

Concerning this clonotype: One end of the junction does not line up with germline, which may come from a read error. The V and J genes are TRBV11-2 and TRBJ1-5; the match to TRBD1 covers 8 bases. The CDR3 is made up of 15 amino acids. The germline CDR1 and CDR2 sequences are SGHAT and FQNNGV. CDR3 coding DNA: TGTGCCGGCAGCCTGGGGACAGGCGAAGTTAAGCCCCAGCATTTT. Its protein product is CAGSLGTGEVKPQHF.

About this clonotype: The missing conserved phenylalanine or tryptophan at the end of this CDR3 makes a read error likely. The chain uses TRBV29-1 and TRBJ2-7; TRBD2 aligns across 11 bases. The CDR3 runs to 17 residues. V was pared by 1 base and J by 3 bases, with 11 bases of the junction left unmatched. Per the germline V gene, CDR1 is SQVTM and CDR2 is ANQGSEA. CDR3 bases: TGCAGCGTTGAAGGGGGGCGCGGGACTAGCGGCCGCTACGAGCAGTACTCA. Its translation is CSVEGGRGTSGRYEQYS.

This clonotype was counted once. The junction departs from germline at one end; a sequencing error may be responsible. The chain is built from TRBV12-3 or TRBV12-4 and TRBJ2-2; TRBD1 agrees at 7 bases. The CDR3 covers 14 residues. The CDR3 loop reads CAGRGGANTGELLF. In nucleotides, the CDR3 is TGTGCCGGGAGAGGGGGCGCGAACACCGGGGAGCTGTTATTT.

A word on this clonotype: This may be a read error, as it is one base from a much larger clone. The chain carries TRBV29-1 and TRBJ1-3; weak D call: TRBD1 (6 bases). The CDR3 loop spans 12 amino acids. CDR1 is SQVTM and CDR2 is ANQGSEA in the germline V gene. CDR3 coding DNA: TGCACCCATACCTCTGAGGGGGACACCATATATTTT. This sequence encodes CTHTSEGDTIYF.

This clonotype was seen a handful of times. At one end, the junction sequence differs from germline, possibly due to a read error. V and J are TRBV11-2 and TRBJ2-7; D is unresolved. Germline lookup yields CDR1 SGHAT and CDR2 FQNNGV. This CDR3 has 12 amino acids. Written as DNA, the CDR3 is TGTGCCTGCAGCTTTAAGGACGTTGAGCAGTACTTC. Translated: CACSFKDVEQYF.

Concerning this clonotype itself: Mismatch with germline at one junction end may stem from a read error. This chain links TRBV5-6 with TRBJ1-1, with D possibly TRBD1 on 5 matching bases. CDR1 SGHDT and CDR2 YYEEEE come from the germline V gene. The CDR3 spans 16 residues. CDR3 nucleotide sequence: TGTGCCAGCAGCTTGGGTGGGGCCGCCATGAACACTGAAGCTTCCTTT. Translating it yields CASSLGGAAMNTEASF.

This clonotype was observed a handful of times. The chain combines TRBV7-8 with TRBJ1-5; D may be TRBD1 (6 bases). Germline V gene data show CDR1 as SGHVS and CDR2 as FQNEAQ. Trimming removed 1 base from V and 4 bases from J, with 14 bases in between. The CDR3 has 16 residues. The CDR3 coding sequence is TGTGCCAGCAGCTTAGGGGACAAGGGGTTTAATCAGCCCCAGCATTTT. Protein product: CASSLGDKGFNQPQHF.

V and J are TRBV11-2 and TRBJ2-5, with D uncertain. There are 13 residues in the CDR3. Germline CDR1 SGHAT, CDR2 FQNNGV. CDR3 nucleotide sequence: TGTGTCACCAGCTTAGGGCTGCCAGAGACCCAGTACTTC. Its protein product is CVTSLGLPETQYF. The full variable domain, with the rest looked up from reference TRBV11-2 and TRBJ2-5, is EAGVAQSPRYKIIEKRQSVAFWCNPISGHATLYWYQQILGQGPKLLIQFQNNGVVDDSQLPKDRFSAERLKGVDSTLKIQPAKLEDSAVYLCVTSLGLPETQYFGPGTRLLVL.

With respect to this clonotype: Its ends do not fully match the called genes, so a read error is possible. The V gene is TRBV6-5, the J gene TRBJ2-1; TRBD2 matches 13 bases. The CDR3 runs to 16 residues. Germline values: CDR1 MNHEY, CDR2 SVGAGI. The CDR3 spells CASSYSVLAGGDEQCF. In DNA form, the CDR3 reads TGTGCCAGCAGTTACTCGGTACTAGCGGGAGGGGATGAGCAGTGCTTC.

This clonotype was seen at least ten times. V usage is TRBV4-1 and J usage is TRBJ2-7; 13 bases map to TRBD2. This CDR3 is 14 amino acids long. In germline, CDR1 is MGHRA, CDR2 YSYEKL. V gave up 4 bases and J gave up 6 bases; unmatched junction bases: 3. The CDR3 DNA sequence: TGCGCCAGCAGCCCAGGACTAGCGGGAGTCGAGCAGTACTTC. Its translation is CASSPGLAGVEQYF.

This clonotype was counted a single time. A much more abundant neighbour one base away suggests this may be a read error. This chain joins TRBV6-5 and TRBJ1-6; D unresolved. CDR1 is MNHEY, CDR2 SVGAGI, per germline. This CDR3 has 13 amino acids. In DNA form, the CDR3 reads TGTGCCAACAGTTACTCGAATTATCCACCCCTCCACTTT. This encodes CANSYSNYPPLHF.

This chain joins TRBV5-6 and TRBJ2-2; 10 bases are shared with TRBD2. Germline V gene data show CDR1 as SGHDT and CDR2 as YYEEEE. Unmatched junction bases numbered 4, after V lost 0 bases and J lost 5 bases. The CDR3 contains 16 residues. The DNA for the CDR3 is TGTGCCAGCAGCTTGGTCTCTAGCGGGGGAACCGGGGAGCTGTTTTTT. It encodes CASSLVSSGGTGELFF.

As for this clonotype: At one end the junction does not follow the germline gene, possibly because of a read error. The chain is built from TRBV6-5 and TRBJ1-1; 8 nucleotides agree with TRBD1. CDR3 length: 14 residues. Per germline, CDR1 MNHEY and CDR2 SVGAGI. CDR3 in amino acids: CASRRTGWDTEVFF. The CDR3 DNA is TGTGCCAGCAGGAGGACAGGGTGGGACACTGAAGTTTTCTTT.

As concerns this clonotype: One junction end does not reproduce the germline sequence, and a read error may be involved. The chain couples TRBV11-2 to TRBJ2-7, with 8 bases matching TRBD2. The V gene's germline CDR1 is SGHAT and CDR2 FQNNGV. This CDR3 region has 18 residues. The CDR3 region is CVSSLDWVSLAGPYEQHF. The CDR3 DNA sequence: TGTGTCAGCAGCTTAGATTGGGTCAGTCTAGCGGGTCCCTACGAGCAGCATTTC.

This clonotype has only a few counts. This chain uses TRBV7-3 with TRBJ1-5; D is uncertain. Trimming took off 5 bases at V and 1 base at J, with 6 bases between the two ends. This CDR3 region has 13 residues. Germline CDR1 reads SGHTA; CDR2 reads FQGTGA. CDR3 sequence reads: CASSPDSNQPQHF. The CDR3 bases are TGTGCCAGCAGCCCGGACAGCAATCAGCCCCAGCATTTT.